This entry is about one T cell receptor (beta chain). The data originate from a study of blood T cell repertoires in COVID-19. Some clones are missing from TCRdb's copy, which holds only in-frame ones; the method was immunoSEQ multiplex PCR. The profile shows hundreds of thousands of clones, 80% to 90% of them singletons. The sample was PBMCs or T cells enriched from blood (not recorded which). The sequence derives from a woman under 30 who had recovered from COVID-19.

This CDR3 reads CASSQAPTIYF. The CDR3 DNA reads TGTGCCAGCAGCCAGGCCCCCACCATATATTTT. V gene TRBV3-1 (or the pseudogene TRBV3-2) combines with J gene TRBJ1-3; the D is unclear. The ends were cut back, 3 bases at V and 9 bases at J, with 6 bases in the middle. CDR3 length: 11 residues. Germline CDR1 LGHDT, CDR2 YNNKEL (reference sequence).